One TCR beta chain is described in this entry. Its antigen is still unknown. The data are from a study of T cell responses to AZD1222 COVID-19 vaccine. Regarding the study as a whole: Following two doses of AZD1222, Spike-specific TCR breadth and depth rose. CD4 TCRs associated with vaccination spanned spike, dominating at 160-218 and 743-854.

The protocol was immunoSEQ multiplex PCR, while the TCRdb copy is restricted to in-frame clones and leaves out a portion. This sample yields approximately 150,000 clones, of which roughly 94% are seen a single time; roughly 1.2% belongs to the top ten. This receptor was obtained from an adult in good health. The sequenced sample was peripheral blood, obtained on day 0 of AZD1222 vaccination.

The CDR3 is CATSDSQSRGVYEQFF. The CDR3 nucleotides are TGTGCCACCAGTGATTCACAAAGTCGGGGGGTTTATGAGCAGTTCTTC. The chain recombines TRBV24-1 with TRBJ2-1, with 7 nucleotides matching TRBD2. CDR1 and CDR2 from the germline V gene are KGHDR and SFDVKD. This CDR3 spans 16 amino acids. V lost 2 bases, J lost 8 bases, and 11 bases stayed unmatched.